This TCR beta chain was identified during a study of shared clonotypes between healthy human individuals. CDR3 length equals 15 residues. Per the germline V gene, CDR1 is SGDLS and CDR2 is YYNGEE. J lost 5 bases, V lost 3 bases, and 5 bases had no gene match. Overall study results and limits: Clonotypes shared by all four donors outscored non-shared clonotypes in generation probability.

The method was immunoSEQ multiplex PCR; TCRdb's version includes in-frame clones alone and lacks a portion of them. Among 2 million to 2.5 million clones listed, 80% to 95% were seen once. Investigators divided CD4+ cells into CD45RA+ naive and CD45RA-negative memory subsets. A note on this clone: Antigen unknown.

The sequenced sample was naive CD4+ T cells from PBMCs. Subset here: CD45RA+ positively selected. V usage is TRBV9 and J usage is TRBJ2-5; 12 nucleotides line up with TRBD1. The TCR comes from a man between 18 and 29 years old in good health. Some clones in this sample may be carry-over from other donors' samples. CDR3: CASSGGQGAFETQYF. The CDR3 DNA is TGTGCCAGCAGCGGGGGACAGGGGGCGTTTGAGACCCAGTACTTC.